Included here is one TCR beta chain sequence, with context. The antigen remains unidentified. Germline V gives CDR1 MNHEY, CDR2 SVGAGI. The V end was cut by 5 bases, the J end by 4 bases, with 14 bases between. CDR3 length: 14 amino acids. The data stem from a study of T cells after yellow fever vaccination. Study-wide results and caveats: CD4 and CD8 compartments shared a small share of clonotypes. Most primary-vaccination clones recurred post-booster (under 98% CD4, just over 85% CD8).

Template-switching 5'RACE yielded the TCR cDNA; a universal primer site and UMIs were added in the process. TCRdb re-called the 5' RACE reads through MiXCR, storing one row per CDR3 protein. The sample records about 350,000 distinct CDR3 sequences, around 12% being singletons. The sequence came from a man between 18 and 35 years old who received the YFV17D yellow fever vaccine. The specimen comprised CD4+ T cells sorted from PBMCs, sampled 15 days after the yellow fever booster vaccination. The chain recombines TRBV6-5 with TRBJ1-2; D is unclear. This CDR3 reads CASSPPAVGYGYTF. DNA for the CDR3: TGTGCCAGCAGTCCGCCGGCTGTGGGCTATGGCTACACCTTC.